This TCR beta chain was documented in a study of post-analysis software for immune sequencing data (dated by TCRdb to between 2014 and 2016). Regarding the research as a whole: Recorded disease courses included relapsing-remitting, secondary progressive and progressive-relapsing multiple sclerosis, with some patients lacking subtype annotation. A subset of samples was prepared in parallel using single-end sample barcoding, then pooled and co-amplified after Illumina adapter ligation. The patient repertoires were compared against more than 10 previously published healthy control repertoires obtained from donors aged 6 to 25 years. The research as a whole found: The multiple sclerosis patient group was slightly younger than the control group. Direct clustering with F measure showed strong co-clustering of samples prepared in the same batch, prompting a batch-effect correction. Compared with controls, multiple sclerosis patients had significantly lower normalized Chao1 diversity, a finding suggesting substantial peripheral T-cell clonal expansion. Patients showed significantly higher frequencies than controls for several TRBV segments, among them TRBV5-6, TRBV5-1 and TRBV20-1.

Libraries were built with PCR. The run used an Illumina HiSeq 2500. To reduce PCR and sequencing biases, unique molecular identifiers were incorporated into the TCR beta cDNA libraries. Every 1 to 10 million input T cells yielded around 500,000 cDNA molecules, meaning each molecule approximated one T cell. The same protocol used for the earlier healthy control dataset was applied to prepare and sequence the patient libraries. Within a given batch, samples were prepared together, multiplexed and sequenced on the same HiSeq lane. From the authors' description of their analysis: MIGEC handled the raw barcoded reads, throwing out single-read molecular identifier groups before consensus assembly and CDR3 extraction. Clonotype tables were post-analysed with VDJtools, normalizing diversity by down-sampling all datasets to the smallest sample size. In repertoire overlap clustering, CDR3 amino acid sequences, but not nucleotide sequences, were matched to correct batch-related cross-sample contamination. The public reads were quality trimmed at Q25 with fastp and then assembled into clones with MiXCR by TCRdb, keeping productive beta chains. Rows merge per CDR3 protein into single entries with the most common DNA and genes. The V and J calls and clone size are TCRdb's, not the authors'. The sample data list 650,000 to 850,000 distinct CDR3 sequences, and roughly half of these were observed just once. The ten largest clones represent 4% to 5.5% of the sample.

The junction carries 13 bases between V and J, which are trimmed by 6 bases and 1 base respectively. CDR1 and CDR2 were assigned from the germline V gene as SGHTA and FQGNSA. From its cysteine to its phenylalanine, the CDR3 spans 15 amino acids. The retained sequence is limited to the CDR3, 45 bases, with the frame set at the first base. This clonotype showed up just a few times. Its binding antigen is unknown. Base qualities are not at hand, and no much larger clone is one base apart. To demonstrate the VDJtools post-analysis software, the study profiled TCR beta repertoires from the peripheral blood of around 13 young patients with multiple sclerosis. The patients with multiple sclerosis were children and adolescents between 6 and 15 years of age.

Sequencing used blood. The clonotype comes from a girl aged 5-17 years with multiple sclerosis. The rearranged chain carries TRBV7-2 and TRBJ2-1; the D gene cannot be resolved beyond TRBD1 or TRBD2, each matching 5 bases. CDR3 reads: CASSRDLGSYNEQFF. The DNA sequence follows: TGTGCCAGCAGTCGGGACCTTGGGTCCTACAATGAGCAGTTCTTC.